The source of this T cell receptor (beta chain) is a study of cytomegalovirus exposure and HLA in healthy donors. As for the study in general: When about 400 donors were genotyped, 81% of them were found to fall in the Caucasian-associated ancestry cluster.

The CDR3 spans 15 residues. Germline CDR1 and CDR2: SEHNR and FQNEAQ (reference sequence). Overall study results and limits: It has been reported that TCR beta sequences accurately predicted the HLA-A and HLA-B alleles of most subjects. As confirmed in vitro, a few CMV-associated chains were specific for CMV antigens.

The count of this clone is one. The antigen is not known. A junction boundary mismatches the germline segment, possibly from a read error. Use of 60 Vbeta and 13 Jbeta primers characterized the PCR. Sequencing used immunoSEQ multiplex PCR; TCRdb keeps in-frame clones, though not all of them. The table lists around 150,000 clones, around 83% of them singletons. This clonotype was obtained from a man younger than 30 in good health and CMV-seropositive. Sequencing used PBMCs. The chain couples TRBV7-9 to TRBJ1-1; 9 positions match TRBD1. The CDR3 is CSSSLDGTGRSEAFF. CDR3 DNA: TGTTCCAGCAGCTTAGATGGGACAGGGAGGTCTGAAGCTTTCTTT.